The following is a TCR beta chain sequence with its context. Its antigen remains unknown. Using MiXCR, TCRdb reanalyzed the PCR reads. The sample yields 35,000 to 50,000 clones, approximately 28% seen once. From germline, CDR1 is SGHRS and CDR2 YFSETQ. The CDR3 has 15 residues. The V and J ends lost 1 base and 4 bases respectively, with 14 bases between them. The entire patient cohort was treatment-naive prior to thyroid surgery. The data belong to a study of metastatic and nonmetastatic thyroid tumors. Study summary: Across peripheral blood and tumor or nodule tissue samples taken from malignant and benign thyroid patients, the repertoires were compared with one another. Points from the study as a whole: Compared with benign nodules, malignant thyroid tumors were reported to have significantly higher TCR beta diversity in both blood and tumor.

The origin of this receptor is a male donor with papillary thyroid cancer or a benign thyroid nodule (not recorded which). Some clones in this sample may be carry-over from other donors' samples. This chain links TRBV5-1 with TRBJ1-2; D gene ambiguous. The sample was blood. CDR3 region: CASSLQAGALYGYTF. Here the CDR3 DNA reads TGCGCCAGCAGCTTGCAAGCAGGTGCCCTCTATGGCTACACCTTC.